This T cell receptor (beta chain) is drawn from a study of response to subunit inactivated influenza vaccine. TCRdb reprocessed the RT-PCR reads with MiXCR, giving one entry per CDR3 protein. The sample gives under 750,000 distinct CDR3 sequences, 12% of which show up once; about 10% is in the top ten. The CDR3 runs to 13 residues. Germline-derived CDR1 and CDR2 are SGHAT and FQNNGV. V lost 0 bases to trimming and J lost 4 bases, with 5 bases between them. This clonotype was picked up many times. What it binds is unknown. Study observations and caveats: A suggestion made by the authors is that each seasonal influenza vaccination recruits few new T cells.

Here the sequenced sample was PBMCs from blood, taken on the day of vaccination. The rearrangement joins TRBV11-2 to TRBJ2-3; the D is unclear. The TCR sequence derives from a man aged 50 to 60 who received an inactivated influenza vaccine. The CDR3 DNA reads as TGTGCCAGCAGCTTAGAGGGTCCAGATACGCAGTATTTT. This translates into CASSLEGPDTQYF.